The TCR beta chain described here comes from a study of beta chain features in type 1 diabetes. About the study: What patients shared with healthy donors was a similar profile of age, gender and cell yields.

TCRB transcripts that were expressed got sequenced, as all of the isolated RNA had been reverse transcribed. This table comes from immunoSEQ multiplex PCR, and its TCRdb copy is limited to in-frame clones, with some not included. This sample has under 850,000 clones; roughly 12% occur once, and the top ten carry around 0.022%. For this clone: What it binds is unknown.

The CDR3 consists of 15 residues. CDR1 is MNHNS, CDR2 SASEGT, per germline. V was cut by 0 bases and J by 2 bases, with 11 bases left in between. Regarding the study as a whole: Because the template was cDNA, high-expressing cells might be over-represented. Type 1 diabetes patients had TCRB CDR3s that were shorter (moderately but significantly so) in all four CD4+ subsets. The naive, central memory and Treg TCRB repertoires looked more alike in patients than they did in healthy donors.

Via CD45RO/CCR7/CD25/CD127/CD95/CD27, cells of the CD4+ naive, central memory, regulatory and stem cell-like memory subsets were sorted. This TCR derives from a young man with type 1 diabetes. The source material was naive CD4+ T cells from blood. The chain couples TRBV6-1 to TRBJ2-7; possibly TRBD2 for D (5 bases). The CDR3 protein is CASSEASGYTYEQYF. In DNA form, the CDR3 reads TGTGCCAGCAGTGAAGCCAGCGGATACACCTACGAGCAGTACTTC.